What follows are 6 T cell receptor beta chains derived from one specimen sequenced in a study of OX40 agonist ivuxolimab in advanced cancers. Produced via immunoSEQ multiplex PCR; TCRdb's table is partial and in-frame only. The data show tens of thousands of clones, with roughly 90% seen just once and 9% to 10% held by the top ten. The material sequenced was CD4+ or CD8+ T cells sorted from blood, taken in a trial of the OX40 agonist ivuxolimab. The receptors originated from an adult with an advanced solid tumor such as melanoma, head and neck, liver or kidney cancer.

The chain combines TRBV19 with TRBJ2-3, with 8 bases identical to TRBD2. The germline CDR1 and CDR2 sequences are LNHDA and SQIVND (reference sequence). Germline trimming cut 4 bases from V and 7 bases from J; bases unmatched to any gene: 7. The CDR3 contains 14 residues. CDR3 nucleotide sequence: TGTGCCAGTAGTACCCAGTGGACTAGCCATACGCAGTATTTT. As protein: CASSTQWTSHTQYF.

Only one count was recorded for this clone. The CDR3 DNA is TGCGCCAGCAGTCGGGGGTTTGTTCTCAATGAGCAGTTCTTC. Translation gives CASSRGFVLNEQFF. The rearrangement uses TRBV4-1 and TRBJ2-1, with D possibly matching TRBD2 (6 bases). Trimming took 6 bases from V and 6 from J, leaving 15 bases between them. The CDR3 is 14 amino acids. Germline lookup yields CDR1 MGHRA and CDR2 YSYEKL.

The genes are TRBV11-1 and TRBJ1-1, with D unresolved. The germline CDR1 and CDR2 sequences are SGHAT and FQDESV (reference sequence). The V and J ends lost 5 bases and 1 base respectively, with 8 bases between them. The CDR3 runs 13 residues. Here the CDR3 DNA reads TGTGCCAGCAGCCGCGAGTCGAACACTGAAGCTTTCTTT. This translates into CASSRESNTEAFF.

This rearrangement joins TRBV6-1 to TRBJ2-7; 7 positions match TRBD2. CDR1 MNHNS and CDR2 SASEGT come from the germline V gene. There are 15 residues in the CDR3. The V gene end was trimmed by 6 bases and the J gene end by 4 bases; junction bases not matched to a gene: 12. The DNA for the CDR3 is TGTGCCAGCAGCCGTTGGGCAGCGGGGAATTACGAGCAGTACTTC. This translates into CASSRWAAGNYEQYF.

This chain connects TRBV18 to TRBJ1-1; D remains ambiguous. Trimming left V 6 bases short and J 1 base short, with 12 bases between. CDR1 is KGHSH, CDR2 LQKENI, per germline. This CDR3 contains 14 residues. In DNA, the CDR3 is TGTGCCAGCTCTCTTAGTACAGCGAACACTGAAGCTTTCTTT. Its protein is CASSLSTANTEAFF.

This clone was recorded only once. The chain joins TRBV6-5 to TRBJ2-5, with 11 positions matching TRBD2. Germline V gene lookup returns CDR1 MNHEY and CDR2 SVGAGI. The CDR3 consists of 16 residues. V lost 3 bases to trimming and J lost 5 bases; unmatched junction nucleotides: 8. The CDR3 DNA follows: TGTGCCAGCAGTTATAGAGTAGCGGGGGGGCAGGAGACCCAGTACTTC. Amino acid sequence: CASSYRVAGGQETQYF.